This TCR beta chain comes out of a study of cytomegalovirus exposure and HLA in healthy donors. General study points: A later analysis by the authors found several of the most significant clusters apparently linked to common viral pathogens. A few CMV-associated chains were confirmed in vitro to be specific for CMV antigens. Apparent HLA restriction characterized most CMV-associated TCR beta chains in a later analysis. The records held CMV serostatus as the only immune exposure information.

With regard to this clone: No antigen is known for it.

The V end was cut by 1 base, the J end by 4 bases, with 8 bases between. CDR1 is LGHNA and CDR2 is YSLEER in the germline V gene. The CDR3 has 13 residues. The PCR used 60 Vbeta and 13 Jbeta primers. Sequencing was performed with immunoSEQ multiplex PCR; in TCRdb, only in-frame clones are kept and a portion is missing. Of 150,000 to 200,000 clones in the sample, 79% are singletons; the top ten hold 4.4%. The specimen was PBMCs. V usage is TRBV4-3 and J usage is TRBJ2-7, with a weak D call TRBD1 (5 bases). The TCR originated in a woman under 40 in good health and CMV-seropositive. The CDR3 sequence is CASSQGGGYEQYF. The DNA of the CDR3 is TGCGCCAGCAGCCAAGGGGGCGGATACGAGCAGTACTTC.